This TCR beta chain was captured in a study of T cells expressing NK-cell markers. In the case of this clonotype: Its antigen is unknown.

Germline V gene sequence: CDR1 DFQATT, CDR2 SNEGSKA (reference sequence). CDR3 length: 14 residues. TCRdb reprocessed the 5' RACE reads, with one entry per CDR3 protein and no DNA. The table lists about 390,000 distinct CDR3 sequences. Notes on the study in general: Evidence did not settle whether expanded NKG2C+ T cell clones targeted HCMV.

The genes are TRBV20-1 and TRBJ2-7; lacking DNA, the TRBD1 call made by TCRdb goes unchecked. Sequencing input: blood T cells: a sorted CD56 or NKG2C T cell subset, CD4+ or CD8+ T cells, or bulk PBMC T cells (not recorded which). The origin of this receptor is a woman between 50 and 59 years old in good health. The CDR3 loop reads CSASLIGGRNEQYF.